This is a list of T cell receptor beta chains from one sample in a study of graft-versus-host responses after intestinal transplantation. Only in-frame clones appear in the TCRdb table, and some are missing; sequencing was by immunoSEQ multiplex PCR. The repertoire holds 85,000 to 110,000 clones, over 85% seen once, with 1% to 1.5% in the top ten. Their antigen targets remain unknown. This material consisted of unstimulated CD8+ T cells sorted from spleen or lymph node cells, taken before intestinal transplant. These receptors came from a human donor who received an intestinal transplant. CDR3s include the opening cysteine and the closing phenylalanine or tryptophan. D genes are given only for firm matches. Expanded clones get a size class; other rows say once, few or many, or leave the size out.

>NA|NA|TRBJ1-1|TRBV27
CASSRGRLGWDTEAFF
TGTGCCAGCAGTAGGGGCCGCCTGGGGTGGGACACTGAAGCTTTCTTT
>NA|NA|TRBJ2-7|TRBV2
CASIQDLTTSFYEQYF
TGTGCCAGCATACAGGACCTGACGACTAGTTTCTACGAGCAGTACTTC
>NA|TRBD1|TRBJ2-5|TRBV5-6
CASSSLGGAGETQYF
TGTGCCAGCAGCTCCCTAGGGGGCGCGGGAGAGACCCAGTACTTC
>NA|NA|TRBJ1-6|TRBV5-6
CASSLAFQGSSYNSPLHF
TGTGCCAGCAGCTTGGCCTTCCAGGGAAGCTCCTATAATTCACCCCTCCACTTT
>NA|TRBD1|TRBJ1-2|TRBV11-2
CASSWDSGNYGYTF
TGTGCCAGCAGCTGGGACAGTGGTAACTATGGCTACACCTTC
>NA|TRBD2|TRBJ2-2|TRBV7-2
CASRISGGDTGELFF
TGTGCCAGCAGGATCAGCGGGGGGGACACCGGGGAGCTGTTTTTT
>NA|NA|TRBJ1-1|TRBV4-2
CASSNLGTVNTEAFF
TGTGCCAGCAGCAACCTAGGGACGGTGAACACTGAAGCTTTCTTT
>NA|TRBD2|TRBJ2-1|TRBV5-1
CASSLEAGVSGNEQFF
TGCGCCAGCAGCTTGGAAGCGGGGGTGAGCGGCAATGAGCAGTTCTTC
>once|NA|TRBJ2-3|TRBV11-2
CASSLVISTDTQYF
TGTGCCAGCAGCTTAGTGATATCCACAGATACGCAGTATTTT
>NA|NA|TRBJ2-2|TRBV9
CASSVTGRAANTGELFF
TGTGCCAGCAGCGTAACGGGAAGGGCCGCGAACACCGGGGAGCTGTTTTTT
>NA|TRBD1|TRBJ2-7|TRBV5-6
CASSSGQGYEQYF
TGTGCCAGCAGCTCAGGACAGGGCTACGAGCAGTACTTC
>NA|TRBD1|TRBJ2-2|TRBV6-5
CASSGDSANTGELFF
TGTGCCAGCAGTGGGGACAGCGCGAACACCGGGGAGCTGTTTTTT
>few|TRBD1|TRBJ2-1|TRBV29-1
CSVQSRDRVYNEQFF
TGCAGCGTTCAGAGCCGGGACAGGGTTTACAATGAGCAGTTCTTC
>NA|TRBD2|TRBJ2-1|TRBV9
CASSVPLSGGTYNEQFF
TGTGCCAGCAGCGTCCCACTTAGCGGGGGGACCTACAATGAGCAGTTCTTC
>NA|NA|TRBJ1-2|TRBV7-9
CASSPWTDEGYTF
TGTGCCAGCAGCCCGTGGACAGACGAGGGCTACACCTTC
>few|NA|TRBJ1-3|TRBV10-3
CAISDTVGNTIYF
TGTGCCATCAGTGATACCGTTGGAAACACCATATATTTT
>NA|NA|TRBJ2-7|TRBV6-5
CASRATGHLNEQYF
TGTGCCAGCAGAGCCACGGGACATCTCAACGAGCAGTACTTC
>NA|NA|TRBJ1-2|TRBV19
CASTRAPGRGWGYTF
TGTGCCAGTACCCGAGCCCCCGGACGGGGGTGGGGCTACACCTTC
>NA|TRBD1|TRBJ1-1|TRBV7-9
CASSPTGGPLTEAFF
TGTGCCAGCAGCCCTACAGGGGGCCCCCTGACTGAAGCTTTCTTT
>NA|NA|TRBJ2-1|TRBV29-1
CSVGDGLGWFF
TGCAGCGTTGGGGACGGATTAGGGTGGTTCTTC
>NA|TRBD1|TRBJ2-7|TRBV6-6
CASGDRGSGEQYF
TGTGCCAGCGGGGACAGGGGATCTGGGGAGCAGTACTTC
>NA|TRBD1|TRBJ2-2|TRBV19
CASSSYRGPNTGELFF
TGTGCCAGTAGTTCCTACAGGGGGCCCAACACCGGGGAGCTGTTTTTT